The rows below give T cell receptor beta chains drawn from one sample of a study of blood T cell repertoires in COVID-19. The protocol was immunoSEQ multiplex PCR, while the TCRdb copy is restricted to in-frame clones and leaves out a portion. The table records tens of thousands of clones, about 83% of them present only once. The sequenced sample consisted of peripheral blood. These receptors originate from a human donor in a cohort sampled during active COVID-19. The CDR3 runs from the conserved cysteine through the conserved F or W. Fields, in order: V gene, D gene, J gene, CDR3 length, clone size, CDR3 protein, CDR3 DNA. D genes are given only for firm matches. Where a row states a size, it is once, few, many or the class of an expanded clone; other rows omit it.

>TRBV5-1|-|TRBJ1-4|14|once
CASSSGIYDEKLFF
TGCGCCAGCAGCTCAGGGATATATGATGAAAAACTGTTTTTT
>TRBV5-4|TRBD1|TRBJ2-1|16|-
CASSLIKGASYNEQFF
TGTGCCAGCAGCTTAATTAAGGGGGCTTCCTACAATGAGCAGTTCTTC
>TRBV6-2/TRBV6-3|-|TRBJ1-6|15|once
CASSYNDRPNSPLHF
TGTGCCAGCAGTTACAACGACAGGCCCAATTCACCCCTCCACTTT
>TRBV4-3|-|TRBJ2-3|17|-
CASSQDLTNRGTDTQYF
TGCGCCAGCAGCCAAGATCTTACAAACCGGGGCACAGATACGCAGTATTTT
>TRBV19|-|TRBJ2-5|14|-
CASSIQGFEETQYF
TGTGCCAGTAGTATTCAGGGGTTCGAGGAGACCCAGTACTTC
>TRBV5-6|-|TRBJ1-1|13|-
CASRLSRGTEAFF
TGTGCCAGCAGATTGAGTAGGGGGACTGAAGCTTTCTTT
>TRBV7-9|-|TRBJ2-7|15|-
CASSLLPSATYEQYF
TGTGCCAGCAGCTTACTGCCTAGTGCTACCTACGAGCAGTACTTC
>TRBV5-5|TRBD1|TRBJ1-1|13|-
CASRGTGDTEAFF
TGTGCCAGCAGGGGAACAGGGGACACTGAAGCTTTCTTT
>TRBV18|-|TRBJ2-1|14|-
CASSPPSSNNEQFF
TGTGCCAGCTCACCACCGAGTTCAAACAATGAGCAGTTCTTC
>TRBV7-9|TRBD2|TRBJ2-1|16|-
CASSLFSGGAWNEQFF
TGTGCCAGCAGCTTATTCAGCGGGGGGGCTTGGAATGAGCAGTTCTTC
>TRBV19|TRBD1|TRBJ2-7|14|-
CASSRTGGSYEQYF
TGTGCCAGTAGTAGGACAGGGGGCTCCTACGAGCAGTACTTC
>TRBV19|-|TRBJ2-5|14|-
CASSIGGFQETQYF
TGTGCCAGTAGTATAGGTGGCTTCCAAGAGACCCAGTACTTC
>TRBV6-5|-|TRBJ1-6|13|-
CASSYNLNSPLHF
TGTGCCAGCAGTTACAATTTAAATTCACCCCTCCACTTT
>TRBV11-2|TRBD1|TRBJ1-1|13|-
CASSLDRGAEAFF
TGTGCCAGCAGCTTAGACAGGGGGGCTGAAGCTTTCTTT
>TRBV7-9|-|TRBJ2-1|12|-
CASSQSLFEQFF
TGTGCCAGCAGCCAAAGCTTGTTTGAGCAGTTCTTC
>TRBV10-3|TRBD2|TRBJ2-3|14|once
CASTGTRSTDTQYF
TGTGCCTCAACCGGGACTAGGAGCACAGATACGCAGTATTTT
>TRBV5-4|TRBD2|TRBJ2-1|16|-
CASSLDLAGGRNEQFF
TGTGCCAGCAGCTTGGATCTAGCGGGAGGTCGCAATGAGCAGTTCTTC
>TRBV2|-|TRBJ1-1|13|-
CASSTRSNTEAFF
TGTGCCAGCAGTACCAGGTCGAACACTGAAGCTTTCTTT